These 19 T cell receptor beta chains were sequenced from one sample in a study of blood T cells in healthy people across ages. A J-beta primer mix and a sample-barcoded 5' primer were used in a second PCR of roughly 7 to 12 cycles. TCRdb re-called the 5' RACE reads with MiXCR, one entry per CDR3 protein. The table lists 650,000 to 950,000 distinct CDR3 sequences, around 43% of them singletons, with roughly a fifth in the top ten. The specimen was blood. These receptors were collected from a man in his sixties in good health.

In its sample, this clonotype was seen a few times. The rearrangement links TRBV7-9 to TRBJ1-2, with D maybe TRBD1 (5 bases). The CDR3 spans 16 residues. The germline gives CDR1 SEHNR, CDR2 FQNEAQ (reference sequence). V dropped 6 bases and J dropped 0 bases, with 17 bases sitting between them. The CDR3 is CASSLGDRQPNYGYTF. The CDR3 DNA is TGTGCCAGCAGTCTAGGGGATCGACAGCCTAACTATGGCTACACCTTC.

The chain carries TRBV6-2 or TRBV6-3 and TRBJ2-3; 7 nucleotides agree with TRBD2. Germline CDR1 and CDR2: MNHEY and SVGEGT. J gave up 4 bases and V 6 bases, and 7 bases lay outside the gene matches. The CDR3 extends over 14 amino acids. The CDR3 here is CASRRGIRSDTQYF. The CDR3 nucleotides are TGTGCCAGCAGGCGGGGGATCAGATCAGATACGCAGTATTTT.

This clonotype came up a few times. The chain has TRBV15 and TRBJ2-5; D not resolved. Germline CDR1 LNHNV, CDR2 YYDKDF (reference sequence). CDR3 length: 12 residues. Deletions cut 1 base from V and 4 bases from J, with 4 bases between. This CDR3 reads CATSRGLETQYF. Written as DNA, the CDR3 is TGTGCCACCAGCAGAGGCTTAGAGACCCAGTACTTC.

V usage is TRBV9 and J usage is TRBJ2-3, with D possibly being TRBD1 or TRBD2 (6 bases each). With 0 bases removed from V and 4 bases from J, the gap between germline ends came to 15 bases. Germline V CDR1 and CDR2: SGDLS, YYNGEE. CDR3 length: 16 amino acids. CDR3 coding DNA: TGTGCCAGCAGCGTAGCGGGGGCCGGGATTTCAGATACGCAGTATTTT. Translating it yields CASSVAGAGISDTQYF.

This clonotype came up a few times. This CDR3 reads CASSLSRTGYNEQFF. In DNA form, the CDR3 reads TGTGCCAGCAGCTTGTCGCGGACAGGATACAATGAGCAGTTCTTC. This rearrangement joins TRBV5-6 to TRBJ2-1, with 7 positions matching TRBD1. CDR3 length equals 15 residues. The V and J ends lost 1 base and 4 bases, in that order; junction bases with no gene match: 5. CDR1 and CDR2 from the germline V gene are SGHDT and YYEEEE.

The CDR3 loop is CASANQGNQPQHF. In DNA form, the CDR3 reads TGTGCCAGCGCTAACCAGGGAAATCAGCCCCAGCATTTT. V gene TRBV6-2 or TRBV6-3 combines with J gene TRBJ1-5, with D maybe TRBD1 (5 bases). The CDR3 runs to 13 residues. Looked up from germline, CDR1 is MNHEY and CDR2 is SVGEGT. V was pared by 8 bases and J by 4 bases, with 12 bases between.

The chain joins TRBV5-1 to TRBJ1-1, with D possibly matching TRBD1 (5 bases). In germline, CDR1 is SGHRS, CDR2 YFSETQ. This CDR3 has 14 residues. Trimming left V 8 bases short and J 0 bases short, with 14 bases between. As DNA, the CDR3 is TGCGCCAGTACCCGGGACGGAATGAACACTGAAGCTTTCTTT. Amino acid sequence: CASTRDGMNTEAFF.

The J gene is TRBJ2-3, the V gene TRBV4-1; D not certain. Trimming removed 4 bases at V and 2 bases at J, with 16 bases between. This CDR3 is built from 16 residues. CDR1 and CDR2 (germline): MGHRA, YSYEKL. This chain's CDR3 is CASSPKPPGPTDTQYF. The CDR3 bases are TGCGCCAGCAGCCCCAAACCCCCCGGACCCACAGATACGCAGTATTTT.

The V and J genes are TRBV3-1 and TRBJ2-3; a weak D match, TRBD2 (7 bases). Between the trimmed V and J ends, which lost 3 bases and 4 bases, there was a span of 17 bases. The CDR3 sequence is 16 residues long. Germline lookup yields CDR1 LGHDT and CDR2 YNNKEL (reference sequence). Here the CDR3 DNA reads TGTGCCAGCAGCCACGGGCCCGCGGGGGCCGCAGATACGCAGTATTTT. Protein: CASSHGPAGAADTQYF.

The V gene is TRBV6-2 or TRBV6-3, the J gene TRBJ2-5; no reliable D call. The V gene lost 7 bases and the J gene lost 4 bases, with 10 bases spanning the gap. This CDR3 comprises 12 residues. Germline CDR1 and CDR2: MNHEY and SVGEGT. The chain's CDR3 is CASNGITETQYF. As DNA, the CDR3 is TGTGCCAGCAACGGCATTACAGAGACCCAGTACTTC.

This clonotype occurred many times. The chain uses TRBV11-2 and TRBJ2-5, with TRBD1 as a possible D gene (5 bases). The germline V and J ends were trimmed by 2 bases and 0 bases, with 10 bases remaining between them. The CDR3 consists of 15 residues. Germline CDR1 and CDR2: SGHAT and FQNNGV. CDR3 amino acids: CASSLRRGYQETQYF. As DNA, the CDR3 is TGTGCCAGCAGCTTAAGAAGGGGCTACCAAGAGACCCAGTACTTC.

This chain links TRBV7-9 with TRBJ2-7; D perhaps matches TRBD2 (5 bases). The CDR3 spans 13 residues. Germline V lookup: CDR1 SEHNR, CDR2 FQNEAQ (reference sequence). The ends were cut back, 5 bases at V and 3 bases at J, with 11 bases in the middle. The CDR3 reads CASSPPAGYEQYF. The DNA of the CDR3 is TGTGCCAGCAGCCCTCCCGCGGGCTACGAGCAGTACTTC.

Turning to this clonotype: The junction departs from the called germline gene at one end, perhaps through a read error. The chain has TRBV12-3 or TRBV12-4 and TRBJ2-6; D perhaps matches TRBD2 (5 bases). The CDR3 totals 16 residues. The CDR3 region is CASSLSGLSGDNVLTF. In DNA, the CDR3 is TGTGCCAGCAGTTTATCCGGGTTGTCCGGGGACAACGTCCTGACTTTC.

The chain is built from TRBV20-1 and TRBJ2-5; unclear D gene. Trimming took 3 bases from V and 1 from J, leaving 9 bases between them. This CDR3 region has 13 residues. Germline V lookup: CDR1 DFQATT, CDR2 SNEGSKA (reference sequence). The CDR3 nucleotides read TGCAGTGCTAGTAGTAGCCTCCAAGAGACCCAGTACTTC. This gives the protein CSASSSLQETQYF.

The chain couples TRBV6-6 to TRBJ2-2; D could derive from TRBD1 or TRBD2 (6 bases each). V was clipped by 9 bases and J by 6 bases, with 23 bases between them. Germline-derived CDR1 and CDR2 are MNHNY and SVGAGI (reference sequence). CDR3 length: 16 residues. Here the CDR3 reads CASSPPGARRSGELFF. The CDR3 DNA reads TGTGCCAGTAGTCCACCGGGGGCGCGCAGGTCCGGGGAGCTGTTTTTT.

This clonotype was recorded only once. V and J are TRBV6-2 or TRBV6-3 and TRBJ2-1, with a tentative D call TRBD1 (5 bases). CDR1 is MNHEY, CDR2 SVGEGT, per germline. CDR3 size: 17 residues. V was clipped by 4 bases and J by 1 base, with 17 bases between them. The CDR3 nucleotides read TGTGCCAGCAGTTCCTCTACCAGGACAAGGTCCTACAATGAGCAGTTCTTC. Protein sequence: CASSSSTRTRSYNEQFF.

DNA for the CDR3: TGTGCCAGCAGCCCTTTATGGGCTTCCTACGAGCAGTACTTC. This codes for CASSPLWASYEQYF. The V gene is TRBV27, the J gene TRBJ2-7; D uncertain. The CDR3 runs 14 residues. Germline V CDR1 and CDR2: MNHEY, SMNVEV (reference sequence). V dropped 6 bases and J dropped 1 base, with 13 bases sitting between them.

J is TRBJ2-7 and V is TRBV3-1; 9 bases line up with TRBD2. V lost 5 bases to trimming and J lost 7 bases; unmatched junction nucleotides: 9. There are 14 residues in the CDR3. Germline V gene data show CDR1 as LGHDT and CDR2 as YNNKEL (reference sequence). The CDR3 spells CASSSSGARREQYF. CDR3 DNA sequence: TGTGCCAGCAGCTCTAGCGGGGCAAGACGTGAGCAGTACTTC.

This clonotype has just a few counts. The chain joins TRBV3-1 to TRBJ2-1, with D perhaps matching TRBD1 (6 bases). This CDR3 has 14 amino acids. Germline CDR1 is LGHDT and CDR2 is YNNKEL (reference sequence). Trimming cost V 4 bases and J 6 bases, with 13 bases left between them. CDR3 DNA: TGTGCCAGCAGCCGACCCGGGACACTCAATGAGCAGTTCTTC. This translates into CASSRPGTLNEQFF.